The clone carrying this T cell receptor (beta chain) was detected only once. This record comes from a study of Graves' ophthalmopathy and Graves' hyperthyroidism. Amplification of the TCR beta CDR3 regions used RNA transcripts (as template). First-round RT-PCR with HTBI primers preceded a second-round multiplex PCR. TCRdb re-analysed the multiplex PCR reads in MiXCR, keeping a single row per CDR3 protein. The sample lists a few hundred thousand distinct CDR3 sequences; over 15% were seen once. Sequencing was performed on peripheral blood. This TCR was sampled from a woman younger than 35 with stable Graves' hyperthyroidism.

The CDR3 is CASRASRVRGFSYEQYF. The CDR3 nucleotides are TGTGCCAGCAGGGCTAGCAGGGTAAGAGGCTTCTCCTACGAGCAGTACTTC. The chain carries TRBV12-3 or TRBV12-4 and TRBJ2-7; D is perhaps TRBD1 or TRBD2 (5 bases each). The CDR3 runs 17 residues. Trimming took off 6 bases at V and 0 bases at J, with 21 bases between the two ends.